These 29 T cell receptor beta chains originate from one sample sequenced in a study of beta chain features in type 1 diabetes. Overall study findings and caveats: In every one of the four CD4+ subsets, TCRB CDR3s were moderately but significantly shorter in Type 1 diabetes patients.

These receptors lack a known antigen. Since all of the isolated RNA was reverse transcribed, expressed TCRB transcripts were what got sequenced. Profiling relied on immunoSEQ multiplex PCR, and the TCRdb table lists in-frame clones only, not all of them. Seen here are 300,000 or so clones, about a tenth observed once, and the top ten hold approximately 1%. The sequenced material came from central memory CD4+ T cells from blood. The receptors here all came from a man under 40 with type 1 diabetes.

A note on this clone: The junction departs from the called germline gene at one end, perhaps through a read error. V is TRBV6-5 and J is TRBJ2-3; unclear D gene. Germline assignment: CDR1 MNHEY and CDR2 SVGAGI. The CDR3 extends over 14 amino acids. CDR3 sequence reads: CASSYRGPPDAQYF. The DNA of the CDR3 is TGTGCCAGCAGTTACCGAGGCCCCCCAGATGCGCAGTATTTT.

This clone was found a few times. The gene calls are TRBV27 and TRBJ2-2; D might be TRBD1 (5 bases). Germline V gene lookup returns CDR1 MNHEY and CDR2 SMNVEV (reference sequence). The ends were cut back, 5 bases at V and 5 bases at J, with 12 bases in the middle. This CDR3 has 14 amino acids. CDR3 nucleotide sequence: TGTGCCAGCAGTATACCTACAGGAACCGGGGAGCTGTTTTTT. It yields the protein CASSIPTGTGELFF.

This clone was observed a handful of times. The V gene is TRBV11-2, the J gene TRBJ1-2; a possible D gene is TRBD1 (6 bases). Germline V CDR1 and CDR2: SGHAT, FQNNGV. This CDR3 spans 18 amino acids. V lost 1 base and J lost 0, with 18 bases in between. The CDR3 region is CASSLVDSSPLANYGYTF. The CDR3 DNA sequence: TGTGCCAGCAGCTTAGTGGACAGTTCCCCCTTAGCTAACTATGGCTACACCTTC.

This clone has a handful of counts. V gene TRBV9 combines with J gene TRBJ2-1, with D perhaps matching TRBD1 (5 bases). The CDR3 runs to 15 residues. Trimming cost V 4 bases and J 3 bases, with 14 bases left between them. Germline V gene data show CDR1 as SGDLS and CDR2 as YYNGEE. As DNA, the CDR3 is TGTGCCAGCAGCTTAGAAACAGGAAGCTACAATGAGCAGTTCTTC. Protein sequence: CASSLETGSYNEQFF.

This clone appeared a few times. The chain employs TRBV5-1 and TRBJ2-7; 8 bases agree with TRBD1. The V gene's germline CDR1 is SGHRS and CDR2 YFSETQ. J lost 7 bases, V lost 3 bases, and 12 bases had no gene match. This CDR3 is built from 15 residues. The CDR3 sequence is CASSSTQGALKEQYF. CDR3 in DNA: TGCGCCAGCAGCTCCACTCAGGGGGCGCTGAAGGAGCAGTACTTC.

This clone was recorded once. This chain connects TRBV9 to TRBJ2-7; no clear D gene. The CDR3 sequence is 12 residues long. The V gene lost 0 bases and the J gene lost 8 bases, with 9 bases spanning the gap. CDR1 is SGDLS and CDR2 is YYNGEE in the germline V gene. The CDR3 nucleotides are TGTGCCAGCAGCGTAGAAGCGCCTAAGCAGTACTTC. Protein sequence: CASSVEAPKQYF.

This clone was counted only a few times. The V gene is TRBV2, the J gene TRBJ1-2, with unresolved D. The CDR3 runs to 13 residues. V shed 6 bases and J shed 2 bases, with 10 bases lying between them. CDR1 and CDR2 from the germline V gene are SNHLY and FYNNEI. The CDR3 spells CASRLGLNYGYTF. The CDR3 nucleotides read TGTGCCAGCAGGCTGGGTCTAAACTATGGCTACACCTTC.

This clone appeared a few times. The V call is TRBV5-6, the J call TRBJ2-2, with TRBD2 as a possible D gene (5 bases). Germline assignment: CDR1 SGHDT and CDR2 YYEEEE. The CDR3 length is 13 residues. Between the trimmed V and J ends, which lost 3 bases and 3 bases, there was a span of 6 bases. CDR3 region: CASSWTYTGELFF. In nucleotides, the CDR3 is TGTGCCAGCAGCTGGACTTACACCGGGGAGCTGTTTTTT. The full variable domain, its missing parts supplied by reference TRBV5-6 and TRBJ2-2, is DAGVTQSPTHLIKTRGQQVTLRCSPKSGHDTVSWYQQALGQGPQFIFQYYEEEERQRGNFPDRFSGHQFPNYSSELNVNALLLGDSALYLCASSWTYTGELFFGEGSRLTVL.

The chain uses TRBV6-1 and TRBJ1-6; D is unresolved. There are 13 residues in the CDR3. Germline V CDR1 and CDR2: MNHNS, SASEGT. The V end was cut by 3 bases, the J end by 10 bases, with 10 bases between. In nucleotides, the CDR3 is TGTGCCAGCAGTGACGTCTGGGAGTCACCCCTCCACTTT. This gives the protein CASSDVWESPLHF.

This clone was detected only a few times. The rearrangement links TRBV28 to TRBJ2-1; tentatively, D is TRBD2 (6 bases). Trimming took off 4 bases at V and 10 bases at J, with 26 bases between the two ends. The CDR3 sequence is 17 residues long. Per the germline V gene, CDR1 is MDHEN and CDR2 is SYDVKM. CDR3 region: CASSYPKGGTVGGEQFF. The CDR3 bases are TGTGCCAGCAGTTACCCCAAAGGCGGGACGGTTGGGGGAGAGCAGTTCTTC.

V gene TRBV2 combines with J gene TRBJ1-1; D is unclear. V gave up 0 bases and J gave up 0 bases, with 8 bases separating them. The CDR3 totals 15 residues. CDR1 and CDR2 from the germline V gene are SNHLY and FYNNEI. The CDR3 region has the DNA TGTGCCAGCAGTGAAGCGCAGGTCATGAACACTGAAGCTTTCTTT. This sequence encodes CASSEAQVMNTEAFF.

This clone was seen a few times. The V and J genes are TRBV5-4 and TRBJ2-1; perhaps TRBD1 as D (5 bases). V lost 2 bases and J lost 3, with 12 bases in between. Germline CDR1 is SGHNT and CDR2 is YYREEE (reference sequence). This CDR3 spans 15 amino acids. The chain's CDR3 is CASSLETGSYNEQFF. In nucleotides, the CDR3 is TGTGCCAGCAGCTTAGAAACAGGAAGCTACAATGAGCAGTTCTTC.

There are many counts of this clone. The chain links TRBV19 to TRBJ2-1, with D tentatively TRBD1 (5 bases). Germline lookup yields CDR1 LNHDA and CDR2 SQIVND (reference sequence). The germline V and J ends were trimmed by 9 bases and 4 bases, with 13 bases remaining between them. The CDR3 covers 13 residues. This chain's CDR3 is CASGPAGYNEQFF. The CDR3 coding sequence is TGTGCCAGCGGGCCGGCAGGGTACAATGAGCAGTTCTTC.

This clone occurred a few times. The gene calls are TRBV27 and TRBJ2-7; TRBD2 agrees at 10 bases. Germline V CDR1 and CDR2: MNHEY, SMNVEV (reference sequence). The CDR3 runs to 15 residues. V shed 5 bases, J shed 2 bases, and the junction held 6 bases outside the gene matches. Written as DNA, the CDR3 is TGTGCCAGCAGTCCAACTAGCGGGGTCCCCTACGAGCAGTACTTC. Translating it yields CASSPTSGVPYEQYF.

The rearrangement links TRBV4-3 to TRBJ2-7; 8 nucleotides align to TRBD2. The CDR3 extends over 14 amino acids. Trimming took 3 bases from V and 2 from J; bases not matched to a gene: 3. Germline CDR1 reads LGHNA; CDR2 reads YSLEER. The CDR3 loop is CASSHQRGPYEQYF. The DNA for the CDR3 is TGCGCCAGCAGCCACCAGCGGGGGCCCTACGAGCAGTACTTC.

This rearrangement joins TRBV6-5 to TRBJ2-7; no firm D call. Germline-derived CDR1 and CDR2 are MNHEY and SVGAGI. The CDR3 has 11 residues. The ends were cut back, 10 bases at V and 0 bases at J, with 7 bases in the middle. The CDR3 loop reads CAIGNSYEQYF. CDR3 bases: TGTGCCATCGGAAACTCCTACGAGCAGTACTTC.

V is TRBV4-3 and J is TRBJ2-3; 8 bases agree with TRBD1. V was pared by 0 bases and J by 11 bases, with 4 bases of the junction left unmatched. Looked up from germline, CDR1 is LGHNA and CDR2 is YSLEER. This CDR3 is 13 amino acids long. CDR3 protein: CASSQEEDRGQYF. In DNA, the CDR3 is TGCGCCAGCAGCCAAGAGGAAGACAGGGGGCAGTATTTT.

A few counts support this clone. The CDR3: CASSFQDGSNQPQHF. The CDR3 DNA is TGTGCCAGCAGCTTCCAAGACGGTAGCAATCAGCCCCAGCATTTT. J is TRBJ1-5 and V is TRBV7-9; D unresolved. Between the trimmed V and J ends, which lost 3 bases and 0 bases, there was a span of 9 bases. The CDR3 loop spans 15 amino acids. CDR1 is SEHNR and CDR2 is FQNEAQ in the germline V gene (reference sequence).

This clone was counted only a few times. This chain joins TRBV7-2 and TRBJ2-2, with D uncertain. The CDR3 runs 12 residues. Trimming stripped 5 bases from V and 4 bases from J, with 5 bases between. In germline, CDR1 is SGHTA, CDR2 FQGNSA. The CDR3 protein is CASSRSTGELFF. The CDR3 DNA reads as TGTGCCAGCAGCCGCTCCACCGGGGAGCTGTTTTTT. The entire variable domain, with the rest obtained from reference TRBV7-2 and TRBJ2-2, is as follows: GAGVSQSPSNKVTEKGKDVELRCDPISGHTALYWYRQSLGQGLEFLIYFQGNSAPDKSGLPSDRFSAERTGGSVSTLTIQRTQQEDSAVYLCASSRSTGELFFGEGSRLTVL.

This chain joins TRBV5-4 and TRBJ2-2, with D maybe TRBD2 (7 bases). CDR1 and CDR2 (germline): SGHNT, YYREEE (reference sequence). Trimming shortened V by 2 bases and J by 3 bases, and 11 bases separated the two germline ends. The CDR3 totals 15 residues. The DNA of the CDR3 is TGTGCCAGCAGCTTCCCGGGGGGCGACACCGGGGAGCTGTTTTTT. It translates to CASSFPGGDTGELFF.

This chain links TRBV11-2 with TRBJ1-1; D not certain. CDR1 and CDR2 (germline): SGHAT, FQNNGV. Between the trimmed V and J ends, which lost 0 bases and 3 bases, there was a span of 8 bases. The CDR3 is 14 amino acids. As DNA, the CDR3 is TGTGCCAGCAGCTTAGATGGAAGGGACACTGAAGCTTTCTTT. Protein product: CASSLDGRDTEAFF.

This chain joins TRBV6-4 and TRBJ1-5, with 11 bases fitting TRBD1. The CDR3 sequence is 16 residues long. From germline, CDR1 is MRHNA and CDR2 SNTAGT. Germline trimming cut 7 bases from V and 6 bases from J; bases unmatched to any gene: 11. CDR3 coding DNA: TGTGCCAGCACCCCGGACCGGGACAGGGGGGCTCAGCCCCAGCATTTT. Its translation: CASTPDRDRGAQPQHF.

This chain uses TRBV4-3 with TRBJ2-5; TRBD2 might be the D (5 bases). This CDR3 contains 14 residues. Germline CDR1 reads LGHNA; CDR2 reads YSLEER. Trimming stripped 4 bases from V and 5 bases from J, with 14 bases between. CDR3 residues: CASSPRPRGETQYF. The DNA for the CDR3 is TGCGCCAGCAGCCCCCGGCCAAGAGGGGAGACCCAGTACTTC.

The chain carries TRBV12-2 and TRBJ1-1. TRBV12-2 counts as a pseudogene. This CDR3 is built from 12 residues. CDR3 DNA sequence: TGTGCAAGTCGCTTCCAGGTCGGGGAAGCTTTCTTT. The encoded protein is CASRFQVGEAFF.

In this sample, this clone turned up a few times. The J gene is TRBJ1-5, the V gene TRBV19; 8 positions agree with TRBD1. CDR3 length: 16 amino acids. Germline V gene data show CDR1 as LNHDA and CDR2 as SQIVND (reference sequence). J was trimmed by 1 base and V by 7 bases; bases with no gene match: 9. CDR3 nucleotides: TGTGCCAGTATTCCCCGGACAGGGTGGAGCAATCAGCCCCAGCATTTT. Translating it yields CASIPRTGWSNQPQHF.

The V call is TRBV6-1, the J call TRBJ2-3, with 7 bases fitting TRBD2. This CDR3 has 15 residues. Unmatched junction bases numbered 8, after V lost 6 bases and J lost 2 bases. Germline V gives CDR1 MNHNS, CDR2 SASEGT. CDR3 coding DNA: TGTGCCAGCAGCGAACTAGCGTACGCCACAGATACGCAGTATTTT. Translated, it gives CASSELAYATDTQYF.

This clone was seen a few times. The chain uses TRBV7-9 and TRBJ1-2; D is ambiguous. The V end was cut by 5 bases, the J end by 2 bases, with 15 bases between. This CDR3 comprises 15 residues. Germline V lookup: CDR1 SEHNR, CDR2 FQNEAQ (reference sequence). The CDR3 here is CASSPHEAPNYGYTF. Here the CDR3 DNA reads TGTGCCAGCAGCCCCCATGAGGCCCCGAACTATGGCTACACCTTC. The full variable domain, in which reference TRBV7-9 and TRBJ1-2 provide the parts outside the CDR3, is DTGVSQNPRHKITKRGQNVTFRCDPISEHNRLYWYRQTLGQGPEFLTYFQNEAQLEKSRLLSDRFSAERPKGSFSTLEIQRTEQGDSAMYLCASSPHEAPNYGYTFGSGTRLTVV.

This clone was counted only a few times. The V gene is TRBV6-5, the J gene TRBJ2-7; TRBD2 matches at 7 bases. The J segment lost 3 bases and the V segment lost 11 bases, leaving 13 bases of the junction unmatched. There are 14 residues in the CDR3. CDR1 and CDR2 (germline): MNHEY, SVGAGI. CDR3 DNA sequence: TGTGCCCGCGGGAGTAGAAACTTTAACTACGAGCAGTACTTC. Translation gives CARGSRNFNYEQYF.

The table lists this clone with many counts. This same CDR3 is encoded by further DNA sequences in the sample. V gene TRBV2 combines with J gene TRBJ1-1; 8 bases fit TRBD1. The CDR3 loop spans 13 amino acids. V lost 6 bases and J lost 1; bases outside the gene matches: 1. Germline V CDR1 and CDR2: SNHLY, FYNNEI. The CDR3 nucleotides read TGTGCCAGCAGGGGACAGGCGAACACTGAAGCTTTCTTT. Translated: CASRGQANTEAFF.